The present T cell receptor beta chain was sequenced within a study of T cells after yellow fever vaccination. The V gene lost 6 bases and the J gene lost 1 base, with 20 bases spanning the gap. The V gene's germline CDR1 is DFQATT and CDR2 SNEGSKA (reference sequence). This CDR3 is 16 amino acids long. TCRdb re-analysed the 5' RACE reads in MiXCR, keeping a single row per CDR3 protein. The sample shows under 300,000 distinct CDR3 sequences, 5.5% to 8.5% of them seen only once. This clonotype occurred many times. Sequenced here: CD4+ T cells sorted from PBMCs, sampled on the day of the yellow fever booster vaccination. The chain is built from TRBV20-1 and TRBJ2-3; D is unclear. This TCR was recovered from a man younger than 45 who received the YFV17D yellow fever vaccine. The CDR3 spells CSAFPFRPNGTDTQYF. The CDR3, as DNA: TGCAGTGCCTTCCCCTTCCGTCCCAACGGCACAGATACGCAGTATTTT.